The subject of this entry is one T cell receptor (beta chain). The entry originates in a study of cytomegalovirus exposure and HLA in healthy donors. Germline CDR1 is MNHEY and CDR2 is SMNVEV (reference sequence). The ends were cut back, 4 bases at V and 4 bases at J, with 16 bases in the middle. The CDR3 is 15 residues long. PCR was performed using 60 Vbeta and 13 Jbeta primers. Sequencing used immunoSEQ multiplex PCR; TCRdb keeps in-frame clones, though not all of them. Seen here are a few hundred thousand clones, about 90% observed once, and the top ten hold 1.7%. The chain joins TRBV27 to TRBJ2-5, with D tentatively TRBD1 (7 bases). The receptor comes from a girl aged 2 to 10 in good health and CMV-seronegative. Sequencing input: PBMCs. This chain's CDR3 is CASSYRHRGGETQYF. Written as DNA, the CDR3 is TGTGCCAGCAGTTACCGACACAGGGGAGGAGAGACCCAGTACTTC.